The following is a T cell receptor beta chain sequence with its context. Specified time point: pre-sensitization, week 0. Treatment meaning: therapeutic diphenylcyclopropenone sensitization with weekly scalp DPC. The data were taken from a study of human T cells and chemical hapten exposure. Whole-study context: Doses of diphenylcyclopropenone went to the patients' scalps weekly throughout the approximately 25-week study.

The CDR3 is made up of 15 amino acids. The germline gives CDR1 SGHTA, CDR2 FQGNSA. The junction had 4 bases not matched to a gene; V was cut back by 3 bases and J by 5 bases. Each CDR3 protein is one row after TCRdb ran MiXCR on the RACE reads. The sample has 99,000 or so distinct CDR3 sequences, 10% to 12% seen once. The specimen was whole blood, collected in connection with sensitization to the hapten diphenylcyclopropenone (DPC). The chain combines TRBV7-2 with TRBJ2-1; 10 positions agree with TRBD2. The clonotype was recovered from a woman aged 55-69 years with alopecia areata. Some clones in this sample may be carry-over from other donors' samples. CDR3 in amino acids: CASSFTSGAHNEQFF. The CDR3 nucleotides are TGTGCCAGCAGCTTTACTAGCGGGGCCCACAATGAGCAGTTCTTC.